This TCR beta chain was captured by sequencing in a study of molecular identifiers for immune sequencing clone quantification. Naive CD8 libraries used roughly 17,000 to 1,000,000 sorted cells and 10%, 30% or 50% RNA. Naive CD8 T cell sorting was performed on the CD8+CD4-CCR7+CD45RA+ phenotype. One entry per CDR3 protein, called by TCRdb with MiXCR from the PCR reads. Here the sample spans roughly 630,000 distinct CDR3 sequences, 25% being singletons. Study observations and caveats: For effector cells, clones above 20 RNA copies held over 98% of molecules; for naive cells, under 1%.

In regard to this clonotype: Its antigen remains unknown.

Germline values: CDR1 SGHDT, CDR2 YYEEEE. The CDR3 has 18 residues. V shed 4 bases and J 7 bases; nucleotides not matched to a gene: 21. This TCR derives from a human donor in good health. Some libraries in this study had Jurkat cell RNA spiked in. The chain has TRBV5-6 and TRBJ2-3, with 7 bases matching TRBD2. Sequencing was performed on naive CD8+ T cells from blood, with Jurkat cell RNA spiked in. Subset: FACS-sorted CD8+CD4-CCR7+CD45RA+ naive T cells. The CDR3 DNA follows: TGTGCCAGCAGCCCGAACGGACTAGATTGGCAGATCCCCAATACGCAGTATTTT. This codes for CASSPNGLDWQIPNTQYF. Complete variable domain (other parts from reference TRBV5-6 and TRBJ2-3): DAGVTQSPTHLIKTRGQQVTLRCSPKSGHDTVSWYQQALGQGPQFIFQYYEEEERQRGNFPDRFSGHQFPNYSSELNVNALLLGDSALYLCASSPNGLDWQIPNTQYFGPGTRLTVL.